This passage covers 12 T cell receptor beta chains from one sample sequenced in a study of blood T cells in healthy people across ages. Primed by a sample-barcoded 5' primer and a J-beta primer mix, a second PCR proceeded for roughly 7 to 11 cycles. TCRdb itself ran the 5' RACE reads through MiXCR, one entry per CDR3 protein. The sample carries fewer than 1.5 million distinct CDR3 sequences, approximately 40% recorded once. The sequenced sample was blood. All receptors come from a woman under 30 in good health.

This clonotype was seen a few times. The chain is built from TRBV18 and TRBJ2-5; 8 nucleotides align to TRBD1. Germline values: CDR1 KGHSH, CDR2 LQKENI. The J segment lost 4 bases and the V segment lost 5 bases, leaving 9 bases of the junction unmatched. CDR3 length: 15 residues. The CDR3 DNA reads as TGTGCCAGCTCAACCCGATCGGACAGGGCAGAGACCCAGTACTTC. Encoded protein: CASSTRSDRAETQYF.

A single count supports this clonotype. This sequence joins TRBV3-1 and TRBJ2-1; no reliable D call. The V end lost 6 bases, the J end lost 13 bases, and 19 bases lay between the germline ends. Germline CDR1 reads LGHDT; CDR2 reads YNNKEL (reference sequence). CDR3 length: 13 amino acids. CDR3 in amino acids: CASRPDHGETQFF. The CDR3 DNA reads as TGTGCCAGCAGACCGGACCACGGAGAGACCCAGTTCTTC.

V and J are TRBV7-8 and TRBJ1-2; D is ambiguous. The CDR3 extends over 14 amino acids. The germline V gene has CDR1 SGHVS and CDR2 FQNEAQ. The germline V and J ends were trimmed by 1 base and 6 bases, with 12 bases remaining between them. CDR3 sequence (DNA): TGTGCCAGCAGCTTAGAAGAGGTTTCGGATGGCTACACCTTC. Translating it yields CASSLEEVSDGYTF.

This clonotype was observed a handful of times. This rearrangement joins TRBV29-1 to TRBJ1-5, with unresolved D. Germline-derived CDR1 and CDR2 are SQVTM and ANQGSEA. Deletions cut 7 bases from V and 2 bases from J, with 15 bases between. The CDR3 runs to 14 residues. This chain's CDR3 is CSGGRVRGNQPQHF. In nucleotides, the CDR3 is TGCAGCGGCGGAAGGGTTCGGGGCAATCAGCCCCAGCATTTT.

Only a few counts were recorded for this clonotype. CDR3 residues: CASSQVSASGGGETQYF. In DNA, the CDR3 is TGTGCCAGCAGCCAAGTCTCGGCTAGCGGGGGGGGAGAGACCCAGTACTTC. The V and J genes are TRBV4-2 and TRBJ2-5; TRBD2 agrees at 12 bases. V gave up 1 base and J gave up 4 bases; unmatched junction bases: 7. The CDR3 loop spans 17 amino acids. The germline CDR1 and CDR2 sequences are LGHNA and YNFKEQ.

This clonotype showed up just a few times. The CDR3 coding sequence is TGCGCCAGCAGCCAAGATCCCCGTCGGAACCAAGATACGCAGTATTTT. It specifies CASSQDPRRNQDTQYF. This chain connects TRBV4-1 to TRBJ2-3; D call uncertain. The CDR3 is 16 residues long. Trimming stripped 0 bases from V and 5 bases from J, with 15 bases between. The V gene's germline CDR1 is MGHRA and CDR2 YSYEKL.

The genes are TRBV7-9 and TRBJ1-2; D not resolved. The CDR3 loop spans 13 amino acids. Germline V gene lookup returns CDR1 SEHNR and CDR2 FQNEAQ (reference sequence). V lost 5 bases and J lost 5, with 12 bases in between. The CDR3 is CASSPSERYGYTF. CDR3 nucleotide sequence: TGTGCCAGCAGCCCTAGTGAGAGATATGGCTACACCTTC.

Notes on this clonotype: The junction departs from the called germline gene at one end, perhaps through a read error. The chain is built from TRBV3-1 and TRBJ2-1, with TRBD2 matching 14 bases. The CDR3 runs to 20 residues. CDR1 LGHDT and CDR2 YNNKEL come from the germline V gene (reference sequence). CDR3 DNA sequence: TGTGCCAGCAGGCAAAGACGGACTAGCGGGGGGTCCCACTCCTACAATAAGCAGTTCTTC. Its translation is CASRQRRTSGGSHSYNKQFF.

This clonotype has more than one count but fewer than ten. The chain couples TRBV2 to TRBJ2-4; maybe TRBD2 (5 bases). CDR1 SNHLY and CDR2 FYNNEI come from the germline V gene. The CDR3 runs to 13 residues. Trimming pared 4 bases from V and 8 bases from J, leaving 12 bases between. The DNA for the CDR3 is TGTGCCAGCAGTGGAGAAAAGGGAGACATTCAGTACTTC. It is translated as CASSGEKGDIQYF.

This clonotype was seen ten or more times. A much larger clone differs by one base, so this may be a read error. This chain uses TRBV10-3 with TRBJ2-7, with D possibly matching TRBD2 (5 bases). The germline V gene has CDR1 ENHRY and CDR2 SYGVKD. The CDR3 totals 15 residues. Trimming removed 0 bases from V and 2 bases from J, with 11 bases in between. CDR3 amino acids: CAISESRAGTYEQYF. CDR3 coding DNA: TGTGCCATCAGTGAGTCGAGGGCCGGTACCTACGAGCAGTACTTC.

V usage is TRBV5-1 and J usage is TRBJ2-2; no clear D gene. CDR3 size: 15 residues. Trimming shortened V by 0 bases and J by 4 bases, and 10 bases separated the two germline ends. CDR1 is SGHRS, CDR2 YFSETQ, per germline. CDR3 protein: CASSLDGMGTGELFF. The CDR3 nucleotides are TGCGCCAGCAGCTTGGACGGTATGGGCACCGGGGAGCTGTTTTTT.

This rearrangement joins TRBV27 to TRBJ2-3; the match to TRBD2 covers 10 bases. This CDR3 has 15 residues. After removal of 2 bases from V and 3 bases from J, the junction contained 2 bases not matched to a gene. Looked up from germline, CDR1 is MNHEY and CDR2 is SMNVEV (reference sequence). The CDR3 sequence is CASSLTSGKTDTQYF. The CDR3 nucleotides read TGTGCCAGCAGTTTAACTAGCGGGAAAACAGATACGCAGTATTTT.